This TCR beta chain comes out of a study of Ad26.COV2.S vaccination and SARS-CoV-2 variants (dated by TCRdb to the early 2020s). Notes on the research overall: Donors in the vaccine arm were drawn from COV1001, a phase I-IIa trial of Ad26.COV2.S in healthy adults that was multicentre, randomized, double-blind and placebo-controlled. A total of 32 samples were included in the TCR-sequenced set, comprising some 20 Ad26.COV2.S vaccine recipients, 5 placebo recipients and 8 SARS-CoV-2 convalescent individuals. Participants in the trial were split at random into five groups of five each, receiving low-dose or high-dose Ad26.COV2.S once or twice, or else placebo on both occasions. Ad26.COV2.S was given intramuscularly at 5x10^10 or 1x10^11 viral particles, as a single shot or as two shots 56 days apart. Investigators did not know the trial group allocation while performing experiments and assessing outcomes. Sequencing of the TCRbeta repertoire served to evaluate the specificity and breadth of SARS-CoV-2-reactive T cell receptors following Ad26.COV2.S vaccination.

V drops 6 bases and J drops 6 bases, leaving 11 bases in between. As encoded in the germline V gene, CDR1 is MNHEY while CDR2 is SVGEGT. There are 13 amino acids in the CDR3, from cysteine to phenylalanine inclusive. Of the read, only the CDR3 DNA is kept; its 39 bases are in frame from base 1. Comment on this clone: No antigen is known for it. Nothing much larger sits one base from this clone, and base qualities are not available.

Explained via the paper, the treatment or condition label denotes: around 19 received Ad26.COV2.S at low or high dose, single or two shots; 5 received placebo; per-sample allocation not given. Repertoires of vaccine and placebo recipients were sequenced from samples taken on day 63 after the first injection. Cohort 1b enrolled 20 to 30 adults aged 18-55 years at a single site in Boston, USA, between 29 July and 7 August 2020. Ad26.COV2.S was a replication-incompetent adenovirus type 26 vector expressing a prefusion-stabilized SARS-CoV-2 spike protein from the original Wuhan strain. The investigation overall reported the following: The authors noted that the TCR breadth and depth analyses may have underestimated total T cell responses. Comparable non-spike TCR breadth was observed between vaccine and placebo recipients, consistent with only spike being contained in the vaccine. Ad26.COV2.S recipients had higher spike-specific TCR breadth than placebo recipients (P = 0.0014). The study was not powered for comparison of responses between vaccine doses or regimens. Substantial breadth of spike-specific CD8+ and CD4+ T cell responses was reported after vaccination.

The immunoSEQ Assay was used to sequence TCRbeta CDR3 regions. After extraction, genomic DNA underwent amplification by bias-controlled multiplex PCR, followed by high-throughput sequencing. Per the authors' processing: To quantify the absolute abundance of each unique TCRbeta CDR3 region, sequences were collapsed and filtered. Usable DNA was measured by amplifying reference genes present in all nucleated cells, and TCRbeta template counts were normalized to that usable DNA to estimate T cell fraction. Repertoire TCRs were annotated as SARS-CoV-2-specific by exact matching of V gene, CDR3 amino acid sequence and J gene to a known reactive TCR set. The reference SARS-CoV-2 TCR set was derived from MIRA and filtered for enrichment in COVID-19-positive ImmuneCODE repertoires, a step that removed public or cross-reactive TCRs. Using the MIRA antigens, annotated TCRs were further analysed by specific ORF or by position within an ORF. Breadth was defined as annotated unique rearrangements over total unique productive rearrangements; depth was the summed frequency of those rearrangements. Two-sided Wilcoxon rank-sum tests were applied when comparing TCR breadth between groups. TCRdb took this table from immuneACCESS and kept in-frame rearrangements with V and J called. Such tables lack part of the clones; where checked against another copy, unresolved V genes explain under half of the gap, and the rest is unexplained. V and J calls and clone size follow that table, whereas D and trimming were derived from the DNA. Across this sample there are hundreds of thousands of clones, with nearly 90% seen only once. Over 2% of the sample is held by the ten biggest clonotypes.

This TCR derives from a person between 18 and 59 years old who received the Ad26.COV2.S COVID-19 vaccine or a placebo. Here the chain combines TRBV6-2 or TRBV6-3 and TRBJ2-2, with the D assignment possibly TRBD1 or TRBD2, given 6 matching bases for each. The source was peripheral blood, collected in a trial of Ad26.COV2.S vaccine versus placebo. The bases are TGTGCCAGCAGCCCTGGGGGGCCCGGGGAGCTGTTTTTT. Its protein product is CASSPGGPGELFF.